This TCR beta chain came from a study of T cells in Graves' hyperthyroidism and ophthalmopathy. Between the trimmed V and J ends, which lost 5 bases and 4 bases, there was a span of 21 bases. This CDR3 region has 17 residues. Per germline, CDR1 SGHTA and CDR2 FQGNSA. Study-level results: Separation of ophthalmopathy from stable hyperthyroidism was achieved by a 13 V-J model.

RNA transcripts yielded amplified TCR beta CDR3 regions. RT-PCR in the first round (using the HTBI primer set) targeted the TCR CDR3. TCRdb called the multiplex PCR reads again in MiXCR, with one record for every CDR3 protein. The data show some 770,000 distinct CDR3 sequences, with approximately 16% seen just once and roughly 8% held by the top ten. In its sample, this clonotype was seen a few times. Its antigen remains unidentified. Newly diagnosed hyperthyroidism patients aged 18 to 65 years had disease lasting under 2 months. Diagnosis rested on symptoms, serum thyroxine and TRAb, thyroid ultrasound, and orbital computed tomography. PBMCs came from around 10 ml fresh peripheral blood.

This TCR came from a man aged 18-30 years with Graves' hyperthyroidism. Sequencing was performed on blood. V is TRBV7-2 and J is TRBJ1-3; tentative D call: TRBD1 (5 bases). As DNA, the CDR3 is TGTGCCAGCAGCCGGCCGCTCGGGGGAGGAAGAGGAAACACCATATATTTT. This sequence encodes CASSRPLGGGRGNTIYF.